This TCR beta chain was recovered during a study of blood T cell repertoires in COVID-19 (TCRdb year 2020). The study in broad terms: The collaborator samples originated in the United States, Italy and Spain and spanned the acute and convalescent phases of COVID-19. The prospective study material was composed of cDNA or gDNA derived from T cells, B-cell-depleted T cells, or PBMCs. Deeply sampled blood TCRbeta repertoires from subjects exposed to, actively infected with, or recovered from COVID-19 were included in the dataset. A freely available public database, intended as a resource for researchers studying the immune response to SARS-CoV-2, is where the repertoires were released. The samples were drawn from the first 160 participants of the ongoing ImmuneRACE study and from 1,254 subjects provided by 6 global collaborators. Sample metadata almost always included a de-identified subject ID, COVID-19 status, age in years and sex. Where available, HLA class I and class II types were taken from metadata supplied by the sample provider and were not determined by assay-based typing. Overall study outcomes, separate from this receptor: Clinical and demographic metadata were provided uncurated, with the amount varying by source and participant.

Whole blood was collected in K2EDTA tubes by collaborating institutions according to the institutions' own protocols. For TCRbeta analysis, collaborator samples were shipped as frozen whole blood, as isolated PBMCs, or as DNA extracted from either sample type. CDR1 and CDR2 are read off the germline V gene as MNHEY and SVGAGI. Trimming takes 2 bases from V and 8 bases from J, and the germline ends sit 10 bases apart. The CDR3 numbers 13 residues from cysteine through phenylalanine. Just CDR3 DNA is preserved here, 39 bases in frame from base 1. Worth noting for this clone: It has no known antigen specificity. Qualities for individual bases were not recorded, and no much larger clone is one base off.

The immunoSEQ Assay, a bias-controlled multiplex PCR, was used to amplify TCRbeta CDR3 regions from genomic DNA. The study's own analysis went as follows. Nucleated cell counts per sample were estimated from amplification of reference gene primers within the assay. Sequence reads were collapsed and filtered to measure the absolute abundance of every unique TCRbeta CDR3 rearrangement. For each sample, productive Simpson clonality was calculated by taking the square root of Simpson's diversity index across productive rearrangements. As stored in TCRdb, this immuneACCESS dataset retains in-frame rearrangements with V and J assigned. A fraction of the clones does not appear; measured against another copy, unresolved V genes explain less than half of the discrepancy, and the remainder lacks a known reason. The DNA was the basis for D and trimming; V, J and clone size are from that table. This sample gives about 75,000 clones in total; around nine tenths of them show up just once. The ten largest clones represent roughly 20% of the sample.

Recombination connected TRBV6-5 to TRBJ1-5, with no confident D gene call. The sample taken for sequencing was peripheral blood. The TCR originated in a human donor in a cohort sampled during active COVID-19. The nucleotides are TGTGCCAGCAGTTACAACGGCGGAAAGCCCCAGCATTTT. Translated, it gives CASSYNGGKPQHF.